This TCR beta chain appears in the sequencing data of a study of T cells in Graves' hyperthyroidism and ophthalmopathy. Between the trimmed V and J ends, which lost 1 base and 5 bases, there was a span of 7 bases. CDR1 and CDR2 (germline): KGHDR, SFDVKD. The CDR3 contains 14 residues. The source material, RNA transcripts, was used to amplify TCR beta CDR3 regions. In the first-round RT-PCR of the TCR CDR3, the HTBI primer set was used. In TCRdb, the multiplex PCR reads were re-called with MiXCR into one record per CDR3 protein. Seen here are around 440,000 distinct CDR3 sequences, 15% to 19% observed once, and the top ten hold roughly 7.4%.

Sequencing input: blood. This rearrangement joins TRBV24-1 to TRBJ2-2; no clear D. The receptor was derived from a woman younger than 35 with Graves' hyperthyroidism. In nucleotides, the CDR3 is TGTGCCACCAGTGATTTTTGGCTAACCGGGGAGCTGTTTTTT. It specifies CATSDFWLTGELFF.